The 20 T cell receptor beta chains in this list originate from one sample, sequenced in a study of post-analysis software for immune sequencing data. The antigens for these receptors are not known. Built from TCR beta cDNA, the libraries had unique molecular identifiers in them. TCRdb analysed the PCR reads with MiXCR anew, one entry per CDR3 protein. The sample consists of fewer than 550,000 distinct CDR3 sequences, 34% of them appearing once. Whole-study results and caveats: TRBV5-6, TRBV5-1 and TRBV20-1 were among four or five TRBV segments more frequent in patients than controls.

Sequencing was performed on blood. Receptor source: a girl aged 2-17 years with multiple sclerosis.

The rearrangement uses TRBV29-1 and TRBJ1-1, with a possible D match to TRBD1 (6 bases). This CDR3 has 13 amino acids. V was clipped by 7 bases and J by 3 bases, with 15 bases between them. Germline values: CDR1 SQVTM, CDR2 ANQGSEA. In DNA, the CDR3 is TGCAGCGGCACACATACAGGGTACACTGAAGCTTTCTTT. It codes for CSGTHTGYTEAFF.

In nucleotides, the CDR3 is TGTGCCAGTGGAACAGGGGATGACACTGAAGCTTTCTTT. Translating gives CASGTGDDTEAFF. V gene TRBV9 combines with J gene TRBJ1-1; 7 bases map to TRBD1. Looked up from germline, CDR1 is SGDLS and CDR2 is YYNGEE. V lost 8 bases, J lost 3 bases, and 7 bases stayed unmatched. The CDR3 consists of 13 residues. Looking up the rest from reference TRBV9 and TRBJ1-1 gives the full variable domain: DSGVTQTPKHLITATGQRVTLRCSPRSGDLSVYWYQQSLDQGLQFLIQYYNGEERAKGNILERFSAQQFPDLHSELNLSSLELGDSALYFCASGTGDDTEAFFGQGTRLTVV.

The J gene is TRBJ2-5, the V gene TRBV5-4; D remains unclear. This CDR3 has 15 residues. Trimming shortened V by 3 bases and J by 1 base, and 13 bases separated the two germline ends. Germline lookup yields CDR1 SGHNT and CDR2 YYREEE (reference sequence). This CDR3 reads CASSSSPGPQETQYF. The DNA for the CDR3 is TGTGCCAGCAGCTCCAGCCCGGGCCCCCAAGAGACCCAGTACTTC. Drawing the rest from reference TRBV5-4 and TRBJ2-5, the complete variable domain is ETGVTQSPTHLIKTRGQQVTLRCSSQSGHNTVSWYQQALGQGPQFIFQYYREEENGRGNFPPRFSGLQFPNYSSELNVNALELDDSALYLCASSSSPGPQETQYFGPGTRLLVL.

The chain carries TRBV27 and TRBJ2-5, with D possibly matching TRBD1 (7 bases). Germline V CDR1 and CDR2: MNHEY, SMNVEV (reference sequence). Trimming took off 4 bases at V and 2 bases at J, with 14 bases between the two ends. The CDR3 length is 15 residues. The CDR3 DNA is TGTGCCAGCAGTTCCAGGGGGGCCCCGCAAGAGACCCAGTACTTC. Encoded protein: CASSSRGAPQETQYF.

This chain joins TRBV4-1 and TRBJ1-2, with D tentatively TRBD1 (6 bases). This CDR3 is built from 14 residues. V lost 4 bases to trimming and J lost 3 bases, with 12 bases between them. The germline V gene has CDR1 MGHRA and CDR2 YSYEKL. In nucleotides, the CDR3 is TGCGCCAGCAGCCCCACAGGGATGGACTATGGCTACACCTTC. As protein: CASSPTGMDYGYTF.

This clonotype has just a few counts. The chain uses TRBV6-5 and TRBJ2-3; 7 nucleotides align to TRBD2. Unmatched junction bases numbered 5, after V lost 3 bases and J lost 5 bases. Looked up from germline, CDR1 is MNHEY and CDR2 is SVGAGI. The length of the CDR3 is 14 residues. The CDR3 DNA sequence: TGTGCCAGCAGTTATGAAGCGGGGATAGATACGCAGTATTTT. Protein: CASSYEAGIDTQYF.

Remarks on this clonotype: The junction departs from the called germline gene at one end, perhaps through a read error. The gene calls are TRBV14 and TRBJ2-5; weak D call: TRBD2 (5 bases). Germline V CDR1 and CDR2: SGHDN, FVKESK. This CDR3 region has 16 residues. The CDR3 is CANSQFLASYQETQYF. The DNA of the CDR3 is TGTGCCAACAGCCAGTTCCTAGCCTCGTACCAAGAGACCCAGTACTTC.

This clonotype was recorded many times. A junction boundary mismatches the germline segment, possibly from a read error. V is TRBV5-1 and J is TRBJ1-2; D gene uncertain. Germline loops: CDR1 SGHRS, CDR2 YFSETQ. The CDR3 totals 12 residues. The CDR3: CASSLANYGYTF. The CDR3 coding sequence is TGTGCCAGCAGCTTAGCTAACTATGGCTACACCTTC.

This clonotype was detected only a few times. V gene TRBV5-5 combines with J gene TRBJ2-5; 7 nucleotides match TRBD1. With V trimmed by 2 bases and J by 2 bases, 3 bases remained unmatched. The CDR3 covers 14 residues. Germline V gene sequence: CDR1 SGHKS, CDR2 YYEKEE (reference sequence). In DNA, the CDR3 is TGTGCCAGCAGCTTAATACAGGGGCAAGAGACCCAGTACTTC. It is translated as CASSLIQGQETQYF.

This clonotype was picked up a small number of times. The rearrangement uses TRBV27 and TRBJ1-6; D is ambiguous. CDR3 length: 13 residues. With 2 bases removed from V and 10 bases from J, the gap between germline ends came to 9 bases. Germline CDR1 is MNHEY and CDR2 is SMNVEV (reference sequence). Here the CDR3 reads CASSLTARSPLHF. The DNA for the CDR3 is TGTGCCAGCAGTTTAACGGCCCGCTCACCCCTCCACTTT.

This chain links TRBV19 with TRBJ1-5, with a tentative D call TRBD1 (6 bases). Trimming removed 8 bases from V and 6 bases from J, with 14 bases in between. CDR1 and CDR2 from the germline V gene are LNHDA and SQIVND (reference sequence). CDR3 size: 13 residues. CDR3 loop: CASAGVSGQPQHF. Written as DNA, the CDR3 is TGTGCCAGTGCAGGGGTGTCCGGTCAGCCCCAGCATTTT.

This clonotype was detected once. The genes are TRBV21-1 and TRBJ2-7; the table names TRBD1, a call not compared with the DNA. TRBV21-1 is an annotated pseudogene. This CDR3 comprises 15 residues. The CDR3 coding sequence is TGTGCCAGCAGCGCTGGGGGACAGGGGGCTCGCGAGCAGTACTTC. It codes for CASSAGGQGAREQYF.

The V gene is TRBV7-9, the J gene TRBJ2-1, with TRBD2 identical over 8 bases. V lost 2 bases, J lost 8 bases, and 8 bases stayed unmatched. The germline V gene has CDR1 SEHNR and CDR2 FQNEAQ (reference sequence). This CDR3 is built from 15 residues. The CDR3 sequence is CASSLSGGPLDEQFF. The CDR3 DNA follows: TGTGCCAGCAGCTTATCGGGGGGGCCTTTGGATGAGCAGTTCTTC.

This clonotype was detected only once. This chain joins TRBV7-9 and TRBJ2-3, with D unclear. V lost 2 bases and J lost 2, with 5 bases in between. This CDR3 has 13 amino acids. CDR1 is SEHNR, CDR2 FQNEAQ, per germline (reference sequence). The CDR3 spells CASSLPNTDTQYF. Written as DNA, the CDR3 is TGTGCCAGCAGCTTACCCAACACAGATACGCAGTATTTT. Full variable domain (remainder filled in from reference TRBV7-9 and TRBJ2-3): DTGVSQNPRHKITKRGQNVTFRCDPISEHNRLYWYRQTLGQGPEFLTYFQNEAQLEKSRLLSDRFSAERPKGSFSTLEIQRTEQGDSAMYLCASSLPNTDTQYFGPGTRLTVL.

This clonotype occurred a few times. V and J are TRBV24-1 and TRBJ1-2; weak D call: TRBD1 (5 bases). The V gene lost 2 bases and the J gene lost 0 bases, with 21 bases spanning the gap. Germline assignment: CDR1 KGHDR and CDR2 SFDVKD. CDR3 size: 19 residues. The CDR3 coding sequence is TGTGCCACCAGTGATTCCCGGGACTTAATGAGGGGTACTAACTATGGCTACACCTTC. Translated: CATSDSRDLMRGTNYGYTF.

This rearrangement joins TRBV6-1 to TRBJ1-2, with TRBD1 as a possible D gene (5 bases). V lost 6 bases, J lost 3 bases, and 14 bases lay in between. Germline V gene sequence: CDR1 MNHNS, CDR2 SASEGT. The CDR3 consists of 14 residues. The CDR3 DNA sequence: TGTGCCAGCAGCCCTTTCCGACAGCACTATGGCTACACCTTC. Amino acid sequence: CASSPFRQHYGYTF.

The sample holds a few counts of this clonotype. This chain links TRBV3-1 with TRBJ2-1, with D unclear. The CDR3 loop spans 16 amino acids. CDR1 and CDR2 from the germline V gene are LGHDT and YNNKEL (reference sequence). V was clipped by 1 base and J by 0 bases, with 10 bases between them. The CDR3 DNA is TGTGCCAGCAGCCAAGGCAACCTCGCCTCCTACAATGAGCAGTTCTTC. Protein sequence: CASSQGNLASYNEQFF.

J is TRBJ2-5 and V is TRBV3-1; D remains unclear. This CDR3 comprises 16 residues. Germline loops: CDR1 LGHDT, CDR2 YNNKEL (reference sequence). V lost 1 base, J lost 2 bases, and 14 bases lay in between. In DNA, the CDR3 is TGTGCCAGCAGCCAAGTTCCAGGTCCGCTACAAGAGACCCAGTACTTC. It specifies CASSQVPGPLQETQYF.

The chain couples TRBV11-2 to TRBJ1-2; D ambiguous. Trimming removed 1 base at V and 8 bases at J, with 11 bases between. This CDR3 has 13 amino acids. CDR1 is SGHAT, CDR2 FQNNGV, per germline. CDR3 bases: TGTGCCAGCAGCTTAGGGAACTCAGGCGGCTACACCTTC. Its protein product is CASSLGNSGGYTF. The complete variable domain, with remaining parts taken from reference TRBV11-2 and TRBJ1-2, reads EAGVAQSPRYKIIEKRQSVAFWCNPISGHATLYWYQQILGQGPKLLIQFQNNGVVDDSQLPKDRFSAERLKGVDSTLKIQPAKLEDSAVYLCASSLGNSGGYTFGSGTRLTVV.

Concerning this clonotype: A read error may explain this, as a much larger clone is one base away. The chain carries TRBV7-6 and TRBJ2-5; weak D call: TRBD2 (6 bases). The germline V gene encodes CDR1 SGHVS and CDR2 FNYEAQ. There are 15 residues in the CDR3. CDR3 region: CVSSAFGSYQETQYF. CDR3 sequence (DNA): TGTGTCAGCAGCGCATTCGGGAGTTACCAAGAGACCCAGTACTTC.